These 21 T cell receptor beta chains came from one sample sequenced in a study of blood T cell repertoires in COVID-19. The table came from immunoSEQ multiplex PCR; TCRdb's copy has only in-frame clones and leaves some out. The sample holds about 170,000 clones, roughly 88% seen once. Sequencing was done on a sample of peripheral blood. These receptors all stem from a man aged 55 to 70 who had recovered from COVID-19.

In this sample, this clone turned up a few times. The rearrangement joins TRBV7-9 to TRBJ1-2; D remains ambiguous. V lost 6 bases, J lost 3 bases, and 17 bases lay in between. CDR1 and CDR2 from the germline V gene are SEHNR and FQNEAQ (reference sequence). The CDR3 is 15 residues long. CDR3 sequence reads: CASRRTGDFDYGYTF. As DNA, the CDR3 is TGTGCCAGCAGACGCACCGGAGACTTCGACTATGGCTACACCTTC.

Worth noting for this clone: Other DNA sequences in the sample encode the same CDR3. The chain has TRBV19 and TRBJ2-7, with 8 bases matching TRBD2. Germline CDR1 LNHDA, CDR2 SQIVND (reference sequence). The junction had 0 bases not matched to a gene; V was cut back by 4 bases and J by 4 bases. The CDR3 runs to 12 residues. DNA for the CDR3: TGTGCCAGTAGTACTAGCGGGTACGAGCAGTACTTC. Protein product: CASSTSGYEQYF.

Only one count was recorded for this clone. The rearrangement links TRBV2 to TRBJ2-3; D perhaps matches TRBD2 (6 bases). V was cut by 7 bases and J by 2 bases, with 10 bases left in between. The CDR3 is 13 residues long. Per the germline V gene, CDR1 is SNHLY and CDR2 is FYNNEI. The CDR3 here is CASNRDSTDTQYF. The CDR3 nucleotides read TGTGCCAGCAATCGGGACTCCACAGATACGCAGTATTTT.

This sequence joins TRBV19 and TRBJ2-3; 12 nucleotides agree with TRBD2. Germline lookup yields CDR1 LNHDA and CDR2 SQIVND (reference sequence). The CDR3 loop spans 16 amino acids. Trimming cost V 5 bases and J 3 bases; bases outside gene matches: 6. CDR3 in DNA: TGTGCCAGTAGTCCCGCGACTAGCGGGGGTACAGATACGCAGTATTTT. Its translation is CASSPATSGGTDTQYF.

V and J are TRBV4-3 and TRBJ1-2, with 9 bases matching TRBD1. The CDR3 sequence is 15 residues long. Germline V gene data show CDR1 as LGHNA and CDR2 as YSLEER. V gave up 0 bases and J gave up 4 bases; unmatched junction bases: 3. The chain's CDR3 is CASSQDMGQGYGYTF. CDR3 in DNA: TGCGCCAGCAGCCAAGATATGGGACAGGGCTATGGCTACACCTTC.

V is TRBV7-3 and J is TRBJ2-1, with D perhaps TRBD2 (6 bases). V lost 1 base to trimming and J lost 8 bases, with 24 bases between them. CDR1 is SGHTA and CDR2 is FQGTGA in the germline V gene. This CDR3 is built from 18 residues. CDR3 loop: CASSLSPELALRRDEQFF. In DNA form, the CDR3 reads TGTGCCAGCAGCTTAAGCCCGGAACTAGCTCTCCGTAGAGATGAGCAGTTCTTC.

The rearrangement links TRBV19 to TRBJ2-2; no firm D call. This CDR3 spans 13 amino acids. CDR1 and CDR2 (germline): LNHDA, SQIVND (reference sequence). V was pared by 3 bases and J by 6 bases, with 8 bases between. CDR3 DNA: TGTGCCAGTAGTATTGTCGTGTCCGGGGAGCTGTTTTTT. It is translated as CASSIVVSGELFF.

The chain has TRBV27 and TRBJ1-1; TRBD1 might be the D (6 bases). V lost 6 bases to trimming and J lost 1 base, with 9 bases between them. The CDR3 has 13 residues. The germline V gene has CDR1 MNHEY and CDR2 SMNVEV (reference sequence). The CDR3 loop is CASSRGKNTEAFF. In DNA form, the CDR3 reads TGTGCCAGCAGCAGGGGCAAGAACACTGAAGCTTTCTTT.

The rearrangement joins TRBV30 to TRBJ2-3, with 7 bases that match TRBD1. The V segment lost 1 base and the J segment 2 bases; nucleotides outside the gene matches: 9. Per the germline V gene, CDR1 is GTSNPN and CDR2 is SVGIG (reference sequence). The CDR3 is made up of 16 amino acids. The CDR3 region has the DNA TGTGCCTGGAGTGCTCAAACAGGGGCAAACACAGATACGCAGTATTTT. Its translation: CAWSAQTGANTDTQYF.

The chain is built from TRBV19 and TRBJ2-2; the D is unclear. Germline V gene lookup returns CDR1 LNHDA and CDR2 SQIVND (reference sequence). CDR3 length: 13 amino acids. V dropped 5 bases and J dropped 6 bases, with 10 bases sitting between them. The CDR3 bases are TGTGCCAGTAGTCCGCGCCCGGCCGGGGAGCTGTTTTTT. It specifies CASSPRPAGELFF.

The V call is TRBV7-8, the J call TRBJ2-5, with D possibly being TRBD1 (5 bases). V gave up 5 bases and J gave up 2 bases, with 12 bases separating them. CDR3 length: 14 amino acids. Germline CDR1 and CDR2: SGHVS and FQNEAQ. The CDR3 DNA is TGTGCCAGCAGCCCCGACAGTGCTCAAGAGACCCAGTACTTC. Amino acid sequence: CASSPDSAQETQYF.

This chain connects TRBV3-1 (or the pseudogene TRBV3-2) to TRBJ1-2, with 7 bases matching TRBD1. Trimming took 3 bases from V and 6 from J; bases not matched to a gene: 13. The CDR3 sequence is 16 residues long. Germline CDR1 LGHDT, CDR2 YNNKEL (reference sequence). Written as DNA, the CDR3 is TGTGCCAGCAGCCAGGTAGAGAGACAGGGTAGGGATGGCTACACCTTC. It yields the protein CASSQVERQGRDGYTF.

The CDR3 DNA is TGTGCCAGTAGTATAGGGACCGAGGGTGAGCAGTTCTTC. Translated: CASSIGTEGEQFF. V gene TRBV19 combines with J gene TRBJ2-1; D might be TRBD2 (5 bases). The CDR3 is made up of 13 amino acids. CDR1 is LNHDA and CDR2 is SQIVND in the germline V gene (reference sequence). The V end lost 1 base, the J end lost 9 bases, and 10 bases lay between the germline ends.

The V call is TRBV2, the J call TRBJ2-2; TRBD2 agrees at 8 bases. There are 15 residues in the CDR3. The germline gives CDR1 SNHLY, CDR2 FYNNEI. V shed 7 bases and J 5 bases; nucleotides not matched to a gene: 9. CDR3 bases: TGTGCCAGCACCCTGCGGGGGGCGCGGACCGGGGAGCTGTTTTTT. This codes for CASTLRGARTGELFF.

In this sample, this clone turned up once. The chain uses TRBV12-3 or TRBV12-4 and TRBJ1-2, with D perhaps matching TRBD1 (6 bases). Trimming removed 8 bases at V and 4 bases at J, with 14 bases between. The CDR3 length is 13 residues. CDR3 amino acids: CASGTQDFYGYTF. The CDR3 DNA reads TGTGCCAGCGGGACACAGGATTTCTATGGCTACACCTTC.

The chain employs TRBV9 and TRBJ2-2, with D possibly matching TRBD1 (6 bases). CDR1 and CDR2 (germline): SGDLS, YYNGEE. Trimming removed 3 bases from V and 3 bases from J, with 15 bases in between. This CDR3 has 16 amino acids. CDR3 bases: TGTGCCAGCAGCGGTACTGTGGACAGTTACACCGGGGAGCTGTTTTTT. It translates to CASSGTVDSYTGELFF.

The chain uses TRBV30 and TRBJ2-1; the match to TRBD1 covers 9 bases. Trimming took 1 base from V and 5 from J; bases not matched to a gene: 6. The CDR3 consists of 15 residues. Germline V gene lookup returns CDR1 GTSNPN and CDR2 SVGIG (reference sequence). The CDR3 DNA reads TGTGCCTGGAGTGGCACAGGGGGCTGGAACAATGAGCAGTTCTTC. The encoded protein is CAWSGTGGWNNEQFF.

The chain has TRBV28 and TRBJ2-7, with D possibly being TRBD1 (6 bases). The CDR3 consists of 14 residues. Trimming shortened V by 6 bases and J by 6 bases, and 18 bases separated the two germline ends. The germline gives CDR1 MDHEN, CDR2 SYDVKM. The CDR3 sequence: CASRKTGSRGEQYF. The CDR3 nucleotides are TGTGCCAGCAGGAAGACAGGCTCGAGAGGCGAGCAGTACTTC.

The chain combines TRBV6-5 with TRBJ1-5; 8 bases fit TRBD1. CDR3 length: 15 residues. The germline V gene has CDR1 MNHEY and CDR2 SVGAGI. J was trimmed by 2 bases and V by 3 bases; bases with no gene match: 3. CDR3 loop: CASSYGTGRNQPQHF. The CDR3, as DNA: TGTGCCAGCAGTTATGGGACAGGACGCAATCAGCCCCAGCATTTT.

The rearrangement joins TRBV7-3 to TRBJ1-6; 10 nucleotides align to TRBD1. CDR3 size: 17 residues. Germline-derived CDR1 and CDR2 are SGHTA and FQGTGA. Trimming cost V 4 bases and J 6 bases; bases outside gene matches: 9. Written as DNA, the CDR3 is TGTGCCAGCAGCTCCGATCCGGGACAGGGGCCTAATTCACCCCTCCACTTT. Amino acids: CASSSDPGQGPNSPLHF.

The V and J genes are TRBV2 and TRBJ2-1, with 9 bases lining up with TRBD1. The CDR3 has 16 residues. With V trimmed by 6 bases and J by 3 bases, 9 bases remained unmatched. Germline V lookup: CDR1 SNHLY, CDR2 FYNNEI. CDR3 nucleotides: TGTGCCAGCAGATCGGGACAGGGCGCGGGCTACAATGAGCAGTTCTTC. This translates into CASRSGQGAGYNEQFF.